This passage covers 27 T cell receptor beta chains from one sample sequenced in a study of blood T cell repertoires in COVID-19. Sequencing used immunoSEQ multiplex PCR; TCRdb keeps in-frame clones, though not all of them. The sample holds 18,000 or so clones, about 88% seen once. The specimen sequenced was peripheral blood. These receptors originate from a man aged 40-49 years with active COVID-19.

The CDR3 reads CAISESNWSTDTEAFF. The CDR3 DNA follows: TGTGCCATCAGTGAGTCGAATTGGAGCACGGACACTGAAGCTTTCTTT. The chain uses TRBV10-3 and TRBJ1-1, with unresolved D. There are 16 residues in the CDR3. CDR1 and CDR2 (germline): ENHRY, SYGVKD. The ends were cut back, 0 bases at V and 3 bases at J, with 14 bases in the middle.

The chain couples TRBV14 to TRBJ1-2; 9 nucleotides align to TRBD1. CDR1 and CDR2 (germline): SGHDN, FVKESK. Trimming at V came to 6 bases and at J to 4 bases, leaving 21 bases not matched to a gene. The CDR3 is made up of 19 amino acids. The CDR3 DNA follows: TGTGCCAGCAGTCAAAGAGGTGGACAGGGGAGTTTCGGGGCCTATGGCTACACCTTC. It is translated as CASSQRGGQGSFGAYGYTF.

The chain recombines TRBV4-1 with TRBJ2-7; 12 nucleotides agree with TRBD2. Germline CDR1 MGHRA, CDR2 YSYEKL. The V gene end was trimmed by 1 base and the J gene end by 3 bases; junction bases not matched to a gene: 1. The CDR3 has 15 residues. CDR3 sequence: CASSQGTSGIYEQYF. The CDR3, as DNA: TGCGCCAGCAGCCAAGGGACTAGCGGGATCTACGAGCAGTACTTC.

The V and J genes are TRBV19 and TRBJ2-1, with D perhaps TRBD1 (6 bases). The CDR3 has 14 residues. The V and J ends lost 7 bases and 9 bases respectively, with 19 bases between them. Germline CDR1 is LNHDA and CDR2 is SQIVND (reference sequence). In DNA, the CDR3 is TGTGCCAGTATATTGGCCCCAGGGGCAAGTGAGCAGTTCTTC. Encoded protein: CASILAPGASEQFF.

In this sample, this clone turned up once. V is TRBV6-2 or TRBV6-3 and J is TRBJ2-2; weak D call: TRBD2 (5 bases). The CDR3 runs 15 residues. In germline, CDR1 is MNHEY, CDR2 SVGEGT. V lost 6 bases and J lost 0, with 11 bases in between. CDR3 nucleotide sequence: TGTGCCAGCAGCGTCCGGGAACCGAACACCGGGGAGCTGTTTTTT. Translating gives CASSVREPNTGELFF.

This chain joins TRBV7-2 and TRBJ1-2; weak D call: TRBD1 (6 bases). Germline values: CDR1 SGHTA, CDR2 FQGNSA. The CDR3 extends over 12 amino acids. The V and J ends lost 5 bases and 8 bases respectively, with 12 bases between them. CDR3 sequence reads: CASSPTGYGYTF. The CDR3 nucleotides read TGTGCCAGCAGCCCAACAGGGTACGGCTACACCTTC.

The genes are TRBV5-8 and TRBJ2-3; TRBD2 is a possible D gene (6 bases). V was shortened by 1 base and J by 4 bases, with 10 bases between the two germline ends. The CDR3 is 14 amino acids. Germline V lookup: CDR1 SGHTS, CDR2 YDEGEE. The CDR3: CASSLFSGADTQYF. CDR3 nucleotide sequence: TGTGCCAGCAGCTTGTTTAGCGGAGCAGATACGCAGTATTTT.

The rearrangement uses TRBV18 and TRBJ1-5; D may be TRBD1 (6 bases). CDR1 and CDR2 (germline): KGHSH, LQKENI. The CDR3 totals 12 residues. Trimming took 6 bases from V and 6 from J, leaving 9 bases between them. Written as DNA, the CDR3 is TGTGCCAGCTCCACAGGGAGTCAGCCCCAGCATTTT. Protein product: CASSTGSQPQHF. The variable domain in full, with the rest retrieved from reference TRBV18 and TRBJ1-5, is NAGVMQNPRHLVRRRGQEARLRCSPMKGHSHVYWYRQLPEEGLKFMVYLQKENIIDESGMPKERFSAEFPKEGPSILRIQQVVRGDSAAYFCASSTGSQPQHFGDGTRLSIL.

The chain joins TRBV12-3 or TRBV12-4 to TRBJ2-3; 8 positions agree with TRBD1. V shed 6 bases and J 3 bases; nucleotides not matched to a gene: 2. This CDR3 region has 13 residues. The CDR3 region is CASSGQGTDTQYF. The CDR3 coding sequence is TGTGCCAGCAGCGGACAGGGAACAGATACGCAGTATTTT.

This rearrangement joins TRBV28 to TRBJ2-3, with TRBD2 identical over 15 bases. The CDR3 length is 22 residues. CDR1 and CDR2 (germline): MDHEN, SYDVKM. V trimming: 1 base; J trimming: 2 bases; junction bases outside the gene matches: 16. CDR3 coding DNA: TGTGCCAGCAGTTTATACGGACTAGCGGGAGGGCCGCGGATAAATAACACAGATACGCAGTATTTT. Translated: CASSLYGLAGGPRINNTDTQYF.

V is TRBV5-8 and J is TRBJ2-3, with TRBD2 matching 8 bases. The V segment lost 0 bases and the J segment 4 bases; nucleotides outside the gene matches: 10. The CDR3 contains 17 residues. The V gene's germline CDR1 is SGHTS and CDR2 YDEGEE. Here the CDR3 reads CASSLGRLTGGPDTQYF. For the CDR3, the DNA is TGTGCCAGCAGCTTGGGGAGACTAACGGGAGGGCCAGATACGCAGTATTTT.

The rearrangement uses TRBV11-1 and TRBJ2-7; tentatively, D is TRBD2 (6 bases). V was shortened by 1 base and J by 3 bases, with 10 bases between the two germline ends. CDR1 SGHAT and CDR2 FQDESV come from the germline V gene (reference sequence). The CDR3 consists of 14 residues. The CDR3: CASSLGGTLYEQYF. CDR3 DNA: TGTGCCAGCAGCTTAGGAGGGACTCTCTACGAGCAGTACTTC. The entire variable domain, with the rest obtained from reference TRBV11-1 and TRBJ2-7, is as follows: EAEVAQSPRYKITEKSQAVAFWCDPISGHATLYWYRQILGQGPELLVQFQDESVVDDSQLPKDRFSAERLKGVDSTLKIQPAELGDSAMYLCASSLGGTLYEQYFGPGTRLTVT.

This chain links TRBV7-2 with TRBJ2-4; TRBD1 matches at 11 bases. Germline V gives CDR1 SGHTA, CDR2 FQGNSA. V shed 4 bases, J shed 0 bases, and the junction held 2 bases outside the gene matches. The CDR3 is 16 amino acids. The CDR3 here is CASSSGQGEAKNIQYF. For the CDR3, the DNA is TGTGCCAGCAGCTCGGGACAGGGGGAAGCCAAAAACATTCAGTACTTC. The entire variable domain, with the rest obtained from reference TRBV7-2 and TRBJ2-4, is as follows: GAGVSQSPSNKVTEKGKDVELRCDPISGHTALYWYRQSLGQGLEFLIYFQGNSAPDKSGLPSDRFSAERTGGSVSTLTIQRTQQEDSAVYLCASSSGQGEAKNIQYFGAGTRLSVL.

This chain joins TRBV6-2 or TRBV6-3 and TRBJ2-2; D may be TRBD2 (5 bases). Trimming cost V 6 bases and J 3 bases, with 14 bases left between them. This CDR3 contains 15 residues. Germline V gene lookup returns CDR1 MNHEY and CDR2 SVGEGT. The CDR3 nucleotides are TGTGCCAGCAGCCAAACTAGTAGGTACACCGGGGAGCTGTTTTTT. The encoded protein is CASSQTSRYTGELFF.

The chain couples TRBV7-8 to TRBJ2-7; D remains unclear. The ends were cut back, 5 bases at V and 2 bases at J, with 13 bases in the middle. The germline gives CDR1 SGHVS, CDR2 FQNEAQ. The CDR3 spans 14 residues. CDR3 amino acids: CASSHPTRAYEQYF. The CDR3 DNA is TGTGCCAGCAGCCACCCCACGCGTGCCTACGAGCAGTACTTC.

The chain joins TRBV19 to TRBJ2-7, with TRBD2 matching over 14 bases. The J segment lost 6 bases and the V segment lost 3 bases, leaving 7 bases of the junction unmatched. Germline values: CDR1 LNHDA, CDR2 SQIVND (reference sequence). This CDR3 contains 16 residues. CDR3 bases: TGTGCCAGTAGTATCCGGACTAGCGGGAGGTCGAGCGAGCAGTACTTC. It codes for CASSIRTSGRSSEQYF.

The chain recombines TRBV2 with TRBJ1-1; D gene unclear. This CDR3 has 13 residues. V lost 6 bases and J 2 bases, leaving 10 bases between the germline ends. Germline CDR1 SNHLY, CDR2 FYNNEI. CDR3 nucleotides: TGTGCCAGCAGAGACGGGGATAACACTGAAGCTTTCTTT. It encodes CASRDGDNTEAFF.

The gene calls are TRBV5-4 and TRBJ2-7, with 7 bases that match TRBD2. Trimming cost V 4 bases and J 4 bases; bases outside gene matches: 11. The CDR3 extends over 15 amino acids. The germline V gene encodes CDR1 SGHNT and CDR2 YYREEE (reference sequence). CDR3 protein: CASSHRASGEYEQYF. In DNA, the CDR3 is TGTGCCAGCAGCCACCGCGCTAGCGGAGAATACGAGCAGTACTTC.

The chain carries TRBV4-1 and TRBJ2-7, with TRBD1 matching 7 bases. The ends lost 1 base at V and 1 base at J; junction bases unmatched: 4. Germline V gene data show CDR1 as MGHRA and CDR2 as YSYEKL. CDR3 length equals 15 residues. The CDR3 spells CASSQGDSGSYEQYF. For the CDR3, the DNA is TGCGCCAGCAGCCAAGGGGACAGTGGATCCTACGAGCAGTACTTC.

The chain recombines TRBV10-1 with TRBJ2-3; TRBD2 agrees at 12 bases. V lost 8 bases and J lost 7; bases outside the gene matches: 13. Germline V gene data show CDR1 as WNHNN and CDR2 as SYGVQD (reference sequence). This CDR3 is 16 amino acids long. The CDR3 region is CASGKTSGRRRNTQYF. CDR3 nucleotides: TGCGCCAGCGGAAAGACTAGCGGGAGAAGGAGGAATACGCAGTATTTT.

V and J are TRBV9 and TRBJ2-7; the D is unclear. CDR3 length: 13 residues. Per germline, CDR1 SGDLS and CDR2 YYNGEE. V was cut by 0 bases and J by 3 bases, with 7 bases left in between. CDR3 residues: CASSVGPGYEQYF. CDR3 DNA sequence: TGTGCCAGCAGCGTAGGACCGGGCTACGAGCAGTACTTC.

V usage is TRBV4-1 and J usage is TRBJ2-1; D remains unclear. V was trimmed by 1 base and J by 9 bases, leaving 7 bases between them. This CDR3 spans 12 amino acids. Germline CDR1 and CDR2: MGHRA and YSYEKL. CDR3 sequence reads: CASSQVLSEQFF. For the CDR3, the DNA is TGCGCCAGCAGCCAAGTCTTGAGTGAGCAGTTCTTC.

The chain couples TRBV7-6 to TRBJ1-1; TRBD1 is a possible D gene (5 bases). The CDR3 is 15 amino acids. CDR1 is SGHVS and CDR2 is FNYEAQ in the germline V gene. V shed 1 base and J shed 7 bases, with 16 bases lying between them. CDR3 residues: CASSLGRGFPNEAFF. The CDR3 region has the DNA TGTGCCAGCAGCTTAGGTCGGGGGTTTCCTAATGAAGCTTTCTTT.

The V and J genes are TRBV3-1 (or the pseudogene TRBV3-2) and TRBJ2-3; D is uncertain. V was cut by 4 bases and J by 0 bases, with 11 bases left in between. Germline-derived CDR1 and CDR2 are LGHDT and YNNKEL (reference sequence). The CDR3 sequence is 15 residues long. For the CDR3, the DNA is TGTGCCAGCAGCCTCCAGTACTACAGCACAGATACGCAGTATTTT. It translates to CASSLQYYSTDTQYF.

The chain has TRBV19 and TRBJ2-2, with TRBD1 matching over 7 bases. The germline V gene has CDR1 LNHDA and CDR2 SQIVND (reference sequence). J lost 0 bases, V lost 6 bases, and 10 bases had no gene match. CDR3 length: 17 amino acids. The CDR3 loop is CASRNRYTGANTGELFF. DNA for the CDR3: TGTGCCAGTAGGAACAGATATACAGGGGCGAACACCGGGGAGCTGTTTTTT.

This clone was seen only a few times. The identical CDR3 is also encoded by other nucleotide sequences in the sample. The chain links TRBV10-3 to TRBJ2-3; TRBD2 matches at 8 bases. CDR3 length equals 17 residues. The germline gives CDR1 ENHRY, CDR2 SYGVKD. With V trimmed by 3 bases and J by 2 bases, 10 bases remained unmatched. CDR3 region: CAISDPATGLVTDTQYF. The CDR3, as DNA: TGTGCCATCAGTGACCCCGCCACGGGACTAGTCACAGATACGCAGTATTTT.

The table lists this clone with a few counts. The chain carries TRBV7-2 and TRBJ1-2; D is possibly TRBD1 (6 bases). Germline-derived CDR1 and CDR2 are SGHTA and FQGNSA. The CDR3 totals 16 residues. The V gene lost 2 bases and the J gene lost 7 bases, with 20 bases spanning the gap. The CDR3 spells CASSLSAGAVGRGYTF. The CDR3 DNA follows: TGTGCCAGCAGCTTAAGCGCGGGGGCGGTCGGTCGTGGCTACACCTTC. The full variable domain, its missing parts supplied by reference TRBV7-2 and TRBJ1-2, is GAGVSQSPSNKVTEKGKDVELRCDPISGHTALYWYRQSLGQGLEFLIYFQGNSAPDKSGLPSDRFSAERTGGSVSTLTIQRTQQEDSAVYLCASSLSAGAVGRGYTFGSGTRLTVV.